The clone carrying this T cell receptor (beta chain) occurred many times. This sample was taken from a study of T-cell reconstitution after alpha-beta-depleted transplantation in children. Preparing the TCRbeta library involved the use of unique molecular identifiers. Using its own MiXCR run on the PCR reads, TCRdb lists one record per CDR3 protein. The table lists roughly 500,000 distinct CDR3 sequences, 9.5% to 15% of them singletons, with about 5.6% in the top ten. The CDR3 is 13 amino acids. V was pared by 6 bases and J by 1 base, with 5 bases of the junction left unmatched. CDR1 SQVTM and CDR2 ANQGSEA come from the germline V gene.

The chain is built from TRBV29-1 and TRBJ2-7, with 8 bases lining up with TRBD1. This TCR was recovered from a human donor who donated a stem cell graft to a child with combined immunodeficiency. The sample here was PBMCs from the stem cell graft donor, taken from the stem cell graft. The CDR3 DNA is TGCAGCGTCCTGACAGGGGCTTCCTACGAGCAGTACTTC. Amino acid sequence: CSVLTGASYEQYF.